This TCR beta chain comes out of a study of T cell changes during pregnancy in multiple sclerosis. The germline V gene encodes CDR1 LNHNV and CDR2 YYDKDF (reference sequence). Trimming cost V 1 base and J 9 bases; bases outside gene matches: 8. The CDR3 is made up of 15 amino acids. Profiling relied on immunoSEQ multiplex PCR, and the TCRdb table lists in-frame clones only, not all of them. The sample yields 57,000 or so clones, roughly 90% seen once. The source of this sequence is a female donor with multiple sclerosis, enrolled in a pregnancy study. The sequencing used peripheral blood, collected in the second trimester of pregnancy. The V gene is TRBV15, the J gene TRBJ1-2; 10 positions agree with TRBD1. The CDR3 region has the DNA TGTGCCACCAGCAGAGTCGTGGGACAGGGGAATAGCTACACCTTC. Translated, it gives CATSRVVGQGNSYTF.